The 22 T cell receptor beta chains presented below share a single source sample, sequenced in a study of T cell repertoires in aging, cancer and after chemotherapy. Multiplex touch-down PCR with TRB-A/B primers amplified rearranged V-D-J TRB sequences. TCRdb used MiXCR to reprocess the multiplex PCR reads, holding one entry per CDR3 protein. The table includes 5,000 to 8,000 distinct CDR3 sequences, approximately 29% detected once. Amplification of TCR beta used genomic DNA extracted from peripheral blood. The sample was blood. The receptor source for this set is a human donor with a blood cancer.

This clonotype is judged medium-sized. The rearrangement links TRBV5-6 to TRBJ2-1; D unresolved. This CDR3 spans 14 amino acids. V was clipped by 0 bases and J by 0 bases, with 4 bases between them. The germline V gene encodes CDR1 SGHDT and CDR2 YYEEEE. The CDR3 spells CASSLGSSYNEQFF. DNA of the CDR3: TGTGCCAGCAGCTTGGGAAGCTCCTACAATGAGCAGTTCTTC.

The chain has TRBV20-1 and TRBJ2-1; 10 bases are a match to TRBD1. Germline V gene data show CDR1 as DFQATT and CDR2 as SNEGSKA (reference sequence). The CDR3 length is 15 residues. Unmatched junction bases numbered 5, after V lost 1 base and J lost 5 bases. The CDR3 sequence: CSARGGQGMDNEQFF. Written as DNA, the CDR3 is TGCAGTGCTAGAGGGGGACAGGGGATGGACAATGAGCAGTTCTTC.

This clonotype was seen only a few times. DNA for the CDR3: TGCAGTGCTAGAGATCTTGTCCCCCGACATAACTATGGCTACACCTTC. Protein sequence: CSARDLVPRHNYGYTF. This chain joins TRBV20-1 and TRBJ1-2; no definite D call. The CDR3 sequence is 16 residues long. The ends were cut back, 0 bases at V and 1 base at J, with 15 bases in the middle. Germline CDR1 is DFQATT and CDR2 is SNEGSKA (reference sequence).

As concerns this clonotype: Since a much larger clone is just one base distant, this may be a read error. This sequence joins TRBV7-9 and TRBJ2-1; no clear D. The germline V gene encodes CDR1 SEHNR and CDR2 FQNEAQ (reference sequence). CDR3 length: 12 amino acids. This chain's CDR3 is CASSFGYNEQLF. The CDR3 DNA reads as TGTGCCAGCAGCTTCGGATACAATGAGCAGTTATTC.

A few counts support this clonotype. The chain has TRBV6-2 or TRBV6-3 and TRBJ2-7, with TRBD1 identical over 7 bases. CDR3 length: 12 amino acids. V shed 7 bases and J 2 bases; nucleotides not matched to a gene: 2. Germline CDR1 is MNHEY and CDR2 is SVGEGT. Here the CDR3 reads CASTQGAYEQYF. The CDR3 DNA sequence: TGTGCCAGCACCCAGGGGGCCTACGAGCAGTACTTC.

The chain is built from TRBV6-1 and TRBJ2-7, with 13 positions matching TRBD2. CDR3 length: 18 residues. Trimming cost V 5 bases and J 6 bases; bases outside gene matches: 16. Germline CDR1 is MNHNS and CDR2 is SASEGT. The CDR3 coding sequence is TGTGCCAGCAGTCGACTAGCGGGAGGCAATATGGGTGGGATCGAGCAGTACTTC. Translation: CASSRLAGGNMGGIEQYF.

This clonotype is classed as medium-sized. The chain recombines TRBV6-1 with TRBJ2-6; TRBD1 is a possible D gene (6 bases). This CDR3 region has 21 residues. Between the trimmed V and J ends, which lost 10 bases and 0 bases, there was a span of 31 bases. Germline V gene data show CDR1 as MNHNS and CDR2 as SASEGT. The CDR3 coding sequence is TGTGCCAACTACGATTTGAGTCGACGGGACACAAGTTTCTCTGGGGCCAACGTCCTGACTTTC. Its translation: CANYDLSRRDTSFSGANVLTF.

This sequence joins TRBV6-6 and TRBJ2-7, with a tentative D call TRBD1 (5 bases). This CDR3 has 12 residues. Germline assignment: CDR1 MNHNY and CDR2 SVGAGI (reference sequence). Trimming pared 6 bases from V and 7 bases from J, leaving 13 bases between. CDR3 sequence reads: CASRGALGEQYF. The CDR3 DNA follows: TGTGCCAGCAGAGGGGCTTTGGGGGAGCAGTACTTC.

This clonotype has more than one count but fewer than ten. The rearrangement uses TRBV27 and TRBJ1-4; a possible D gene is TRBD1 (6 bases). V lost 5 bases and J lost 4, with 14 bases in between. The CDR3 consists of 15 residues. CDR1 and CDR2 from the germline V gene are MNHEY and SMNVEV (reference sequence). For the CDR3, the DNA is TGTGCCAGCAGTAGAAAAGGGGGGGATAATGAAAAACTGTTTTTT. Its translation is CASSRKGGDNEKLFF.

This sequence joins TRBV21-1 and TRBJ1-2; the DNA was not compared with TRBD1, the D call given in the table. TRBV21-1 is a pseudogene. CDR3 length: 15 amino acids. CDR3 DNA sequence: TGTGCCAGCAGCCTTCGGACAGGGGCTAACTATGGCTACACCTTC. This gives the protein CASSLRTGANYGYTF.

The genes are TRBV20-1 and TRBJ1-1, with TRBD1 matching 7 bases. Looked up from germline, CDR1 is DFQATT and CDR2 is SNEGSKA (reference sequence). There are 15 residues in the CDR3. Trimming at V came to 6 bases and at J to 4 bases, leaving 14 bases not matched to a gene. The CDR3 loop reads CSALAPTGEVTEAFF. The CDR3 DNA reads as TGCAGTGCCCTGGCCCCCACAGGGGAGGTCACTGAAGCTTTCTTT.

By sample fraction, this clonotype is medium-sized (0.01 to 0.1%). The chain uses TRBV6-2 or TRBV6-3 and TRBJ2-1; D possibly corresponds to TRBD2 (6 bases). V dropped 7 bases and J dropped 0 bases, with 19 bases sitting between them. Per the germline V gene, CDR1 is MNHEY and CDR2 is SVGEGT. There are 17 residues in the CDR3. CDR3 region: CASTAPGRQLSYNEQFF. As DNA, the CDR3 is TGTGCCAGCACTGCCCCTGGGAGGCAGCTCTCCTACAATGAGCAGTTCTTC.

The V gene is TRBV5-4, the J gene TRBJ1-2; a weak D match, TRBD1 (6 bases). Germline loops: CDR1 SGHNT, CDR2 YYREEE (reference sequence). V gave up 1 base and J gave up 4 bases, with 8 bases separating them. CDR3 length: 13 amino acids. The CDR3 loop reads CASSLTGPYGYTF. CDR3 bases: TGTGCCAGCAGCTTGACAGGGCCCTATGGCTACACCTTC. The full variable domain, with the rest looked up from reference TRBV5-4 and TRBJ1-2, is ETGVTQSPTHLIKTRGQQVTLRCSSQSGHNTVSWYQQALGQGPQFIFQYYREEENGRGNFPPRFSGLQFPNYSSELNVNALELDDSALYLCASSLTGPYGYTFGSGTRLTVV.

On this clonotype: A much larger clone is a single base away; this may be a read error. The chain combines TRBV12-3 or TRBV12-4 with TRBJ2-1; 7 nucleotides align to TRBD2. CDR3 length: 15 amino acids. The CDR3 is CASSLAGGPSNEQLF. The DNA for the CDR3 is TGTGCCAGCAGTTTAGCGGGAGGGCCCTCCAATGAGCAGTTATTC.

The chain couples TRBV7-9 to TRBJ2-7; 7 bases fit TRBD1. Losses at the gene ends were 2 bases for V and 2 bases for J; bases not matched to a gene: 6. The germline V gene encodes CDR1 SEHNR and CDR2 FQNEAQ (reference sequence). This CDR3 is built from 15 residues. In nucleotides, the CDR3 is TGTGCCAGCAGCTTACCCGGAGACAGGGCCTACGAGCAGTACTTC. Amino acid sequence: CASSLPGDRAYEQYF.

In its sample, this clonotype is large. CDR3 protein: CSVEDDLYEQYF. The CDR3 DNA reads TGCAGCGTTGAAGATGATCTCTACGAGCAGTACTTC. V is TRBV29-1 and J is TRBJ2-7; no clear D gene. Trimming took off 0 bases at V and 3 bases at J, with 6 bases between the two ends. Germline CDR1 reads SQVTM; CDR2 reads ANQGSEA. This CDR3 has 12 residues.

With respect to this clonotype: This clone may be a read error of a much larger clone one base away. The CDR3 DNA reads TGTGCCAGCAGTTACGGCAGGGGAGGCGCAGATACGCGGTATTTT. It is translated as CASSYGRGGADTRYF. The rearrangement uses TRBV6-5 and TRBJ2-3, with D perhaps TRBD1 or TRBD2 (6 bases each). CDR3 length: 15 amino acids. Germline V gene data show CDR1 as MNHEY and CDR2 as SVGAGI.

In its sample, this clonotype was seen once. Sequence at one end of the junction differs from germline and may be a read error. The chain joins TRBV29-1 to TRBJ1-1; 9 bases line up with TRBD1. Germline CDR1 SQVTM, CDR2 ANQGSEA. CDR3 size: 13 residues. In nucleotides, the CDR3 is TGCAGCGTACAGGGACAGGGAAACACTAAAGCTTTCTTT. It is translated as CSVQGQGNTKAFF.

The CDR3 DNA sequence: TGTGCCAGCAGCTTGGGACAGGTCTACGAGCAGTACTTC. Its protein product is CASSLGQVYEQYF. V gene TRBV5-6 combines with J gene TRBJ2-7, with D perhaps matching TRBD1 (6 bases). The length of the CDR3 is 13 residues. V dropped 0 bases and J dropped 3 bases, with 7 bases sitting between them. Germline CDR1 and CDR2: SGHDT and YYEEEE.

The chain employs TRBV12-3 or TRBV12-4 and TRBJ2-1; 7 positions agree with TRBD2. There are 15 residues in the CDR3. V shed 3 bases and J 2 bases; nucleotides not matched to a gene: 4. The CDR3 nucleotides are TGTGCCAGCAGTTTCCGTGCGGGGGCCTACAATGAGCAGTTCTTC. It specifies CASSFRAGAYNEQFF.

Of note for this clonotype: The CDR3 end shows no conserved phenylalanine or tryptophan, and so a read error is likely. The chain joins TRBV6-1 to TRBJ2-7; D may correspond to TRBD1 or TRBD2 (5 bases each). Between the trimmed V and J ends, which lost 3 bases and 2 bases, there was a span of 11 bases. CDR1 and CDR2 from the germline V gene are MNHNS and SASEGT. The CDR3 consists of 14 residues. The CDR3 coding sequence is TGTGCCAGCAGTGATTTGGGGGTCGCCTACGAGCAGTACTTA. Amino acid sequence: CASSDLGVAYEQYL.

The chain has TRBV6-1 and TRBJ2-1; D remains unclear. CDR3 length equals 15 residues. Trimming stripped 3 bases from V and 6 bases from J, with 15 bases between. CDR1 and CDR2 from the germline V gene are MNHNS and SASEGT. CDR3 protein: CASSDLEVSINEQFF. The CDR3 DNA sequence: TGTGCCAGCAGTGATTTAGAGGTATCTATCAATGAGCAGTTCTTC.